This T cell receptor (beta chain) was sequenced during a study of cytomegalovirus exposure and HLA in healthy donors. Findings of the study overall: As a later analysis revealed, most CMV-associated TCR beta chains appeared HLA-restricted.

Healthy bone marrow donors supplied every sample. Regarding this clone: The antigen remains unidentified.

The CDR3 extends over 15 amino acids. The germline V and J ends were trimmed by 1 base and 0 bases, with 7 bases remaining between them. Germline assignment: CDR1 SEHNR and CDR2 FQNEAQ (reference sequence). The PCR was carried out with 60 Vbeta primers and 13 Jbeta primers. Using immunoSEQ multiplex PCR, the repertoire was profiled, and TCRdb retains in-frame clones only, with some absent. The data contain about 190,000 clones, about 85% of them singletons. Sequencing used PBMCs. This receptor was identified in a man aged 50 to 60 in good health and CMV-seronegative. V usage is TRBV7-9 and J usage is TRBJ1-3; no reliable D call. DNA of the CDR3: TGTGCCAGCAGCTTAGTTGAGAGCTCTGGAAACACCATATATTTT. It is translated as CASSLVESSGNTIYF.